This TCR beta chain was obtained from a study of cytomegalovirus exposure and HLA in healthy donors. Comment on this clone: The antigen remains undetermined.

The PCR contained 60 Vbeta and 13 Jbeta primers. Assay: immunoSEQ multiplex PCR; the TCRdb copy retains only in-frame clones and omits some. The top ten clones hold 2.5% to 3.5% of a sample with roughly 120,000 clones, around three quarters of them seen once. These donors counted as nominally healthy when sampled, but unrecorded immune exposures were likely. Findings and caveats of the study: Serostatus for CMV was the only available immune exposure information. The investigators catalogued 160 or so TCR beta chains as cytomegalovirus-associated. In a later analysis, V- and J-gene trimming of beta chains associated with a DCLRE1C missense variant, replicated independently.

Trimming removed 4 bases from V and 9 bases from J, with 7 bases in between. In germline, CDR1 is LGHNA, CDR2 YNFKEQ. The length of the CDR3 is 11 residues. This receptor was obtained from a woman in her thirties or forties in good health and CMV-seropositive. This chain joins TRBV4-2 and TRBJ1-5; perhaps TRBD1 as D (5 bases). Sample: PBMCs. CDR3 residues: CASSLGGPQHF. CDR3 nucleotides: TGTGCCAGCAGCCTGGGGGGGCCCCAGCATTTT.